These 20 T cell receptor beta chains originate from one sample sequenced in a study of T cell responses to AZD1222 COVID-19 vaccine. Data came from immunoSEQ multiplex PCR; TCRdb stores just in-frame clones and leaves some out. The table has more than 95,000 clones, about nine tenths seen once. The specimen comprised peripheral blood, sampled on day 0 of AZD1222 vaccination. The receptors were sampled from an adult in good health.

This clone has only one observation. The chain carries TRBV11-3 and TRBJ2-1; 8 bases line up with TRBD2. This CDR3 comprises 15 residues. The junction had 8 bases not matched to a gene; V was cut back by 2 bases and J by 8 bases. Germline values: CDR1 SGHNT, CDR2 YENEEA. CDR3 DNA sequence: TGTGCCAGCAGCTTATCTTTCGGGGGGGGCTATGAGCAGTTCTTC. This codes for CASSLSFGGGYEQFF.

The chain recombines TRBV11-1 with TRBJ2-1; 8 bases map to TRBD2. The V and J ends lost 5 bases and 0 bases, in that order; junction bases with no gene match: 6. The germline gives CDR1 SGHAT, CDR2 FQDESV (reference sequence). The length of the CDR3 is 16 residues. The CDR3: CASSLSGVGSYNEQFF. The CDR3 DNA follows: TGTGCCAGCAGCCTTAGCGGGGTCGGCTCCTACAATGAGCAGTTCTTC.

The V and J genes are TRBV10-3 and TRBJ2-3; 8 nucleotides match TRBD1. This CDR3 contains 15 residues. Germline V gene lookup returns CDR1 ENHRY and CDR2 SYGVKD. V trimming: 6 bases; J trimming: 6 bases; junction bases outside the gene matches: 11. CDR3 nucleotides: TGTGCCATCAGAGCCGACAGGGGTAGTAAGGATACGCAGTATTTT. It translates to CAIRADRGSKDTQYF.

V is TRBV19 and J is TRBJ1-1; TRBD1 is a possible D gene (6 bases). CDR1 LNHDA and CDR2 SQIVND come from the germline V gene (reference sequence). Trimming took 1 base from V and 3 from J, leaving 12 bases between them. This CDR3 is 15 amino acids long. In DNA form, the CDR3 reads TGTGCCAGTAGTATAGGGGGAGGGGGTGACACTGAAGCTTTCTTT. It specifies CASSIGGGGDTEAFF.

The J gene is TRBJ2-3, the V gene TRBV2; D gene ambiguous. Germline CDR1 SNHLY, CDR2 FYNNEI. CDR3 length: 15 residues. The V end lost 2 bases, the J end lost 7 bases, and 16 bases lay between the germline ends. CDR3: CASSEIVELRNTQYF. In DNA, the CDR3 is TGTGCCAGCAGTGAAATAGTGGAGTTGAGGAATACGCAGTATTTT.

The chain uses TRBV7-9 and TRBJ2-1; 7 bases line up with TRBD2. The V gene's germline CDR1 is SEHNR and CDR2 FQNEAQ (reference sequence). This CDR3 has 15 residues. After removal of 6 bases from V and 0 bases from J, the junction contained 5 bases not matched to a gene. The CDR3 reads CASRVGGSSYNEQFF. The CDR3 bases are TGTGCCAGCAGGGTGGGGGGGAGCTCCTACAATGAGCAGTTCTTC.

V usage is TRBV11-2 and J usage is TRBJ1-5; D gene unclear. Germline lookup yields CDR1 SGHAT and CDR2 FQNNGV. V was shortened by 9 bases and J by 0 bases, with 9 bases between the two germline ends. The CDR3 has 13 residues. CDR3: CASSIFSNQPQHF. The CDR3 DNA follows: TGTGCCAGTAGCATCTTTAGCAATCAGCCCCAGCATTTT.

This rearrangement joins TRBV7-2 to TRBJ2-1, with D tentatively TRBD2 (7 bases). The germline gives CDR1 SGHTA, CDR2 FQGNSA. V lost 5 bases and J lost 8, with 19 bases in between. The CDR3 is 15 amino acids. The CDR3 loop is CASSRTSGGPHEQFF. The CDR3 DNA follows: TGTGCCAGCAGCCGGACTAGTGGGGGGCCACATGAGCAGTTCTTC.

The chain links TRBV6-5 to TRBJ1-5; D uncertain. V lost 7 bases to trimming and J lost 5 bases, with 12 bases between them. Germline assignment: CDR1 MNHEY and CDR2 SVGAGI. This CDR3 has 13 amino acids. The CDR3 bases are TGTGCCAGCAACCCCGAAGAGTATCAGCCCCAGCATTTT. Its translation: CASNPEEYQPQHF.

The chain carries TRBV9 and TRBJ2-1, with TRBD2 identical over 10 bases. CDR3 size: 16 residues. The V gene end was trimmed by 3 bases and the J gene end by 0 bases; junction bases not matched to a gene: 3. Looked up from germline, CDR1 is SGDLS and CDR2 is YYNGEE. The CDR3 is CASSASGGTSYNEQFF. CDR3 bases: TGTGCCAGCAGCGCTAGCGGGGGAACCTCCTACAATGAGCAGTTCTTC.

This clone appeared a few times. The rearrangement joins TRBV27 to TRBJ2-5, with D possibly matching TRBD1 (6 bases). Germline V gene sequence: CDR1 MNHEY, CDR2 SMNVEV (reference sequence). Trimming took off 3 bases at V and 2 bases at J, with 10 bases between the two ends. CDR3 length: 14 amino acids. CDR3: CASSLPTGQETQYF. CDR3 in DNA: TGTGCCAGCAGTTTGCCAACAGGGCAAGAGACCCAGTACTTC.

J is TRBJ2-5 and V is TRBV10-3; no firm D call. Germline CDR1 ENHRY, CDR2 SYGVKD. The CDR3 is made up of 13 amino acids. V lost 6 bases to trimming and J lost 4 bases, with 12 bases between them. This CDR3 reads CAIRGEGRETQYF. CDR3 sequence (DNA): TGTGCCATCAGAGGAGAAGGTCGAGAGACCCAGTACTTC.

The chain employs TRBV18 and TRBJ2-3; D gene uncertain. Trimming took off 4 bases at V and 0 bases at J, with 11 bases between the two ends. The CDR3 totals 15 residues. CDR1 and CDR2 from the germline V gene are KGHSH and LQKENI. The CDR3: CASSLGDLSTDTQYF. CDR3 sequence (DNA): TGTGCCAGCTCACTGGGTGACCTAAGCACAGATACGCAGTATTTT.

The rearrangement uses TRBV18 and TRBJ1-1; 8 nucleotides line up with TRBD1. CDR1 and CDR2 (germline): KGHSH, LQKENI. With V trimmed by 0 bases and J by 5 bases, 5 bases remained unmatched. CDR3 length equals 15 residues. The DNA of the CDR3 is TGTGCCAGCTCACCACCCCTGACAGGGGTTACTGAAGCTTTCTTT. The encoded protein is CASSPPLTGVTEAFF.

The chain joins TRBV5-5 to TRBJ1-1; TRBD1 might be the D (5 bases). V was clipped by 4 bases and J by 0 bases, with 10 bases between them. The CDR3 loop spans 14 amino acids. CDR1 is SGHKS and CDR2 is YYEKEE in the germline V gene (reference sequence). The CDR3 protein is CASSPGTVNTEAFF. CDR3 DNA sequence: TGTGCCAGCAGCCCCGGGACGGTGAACACTGAAGCTTTCTTT.

CDR3: CAISGHQETQYF. As DNA, the CDR3 is TGTGCCATCAGTGGACACCAAGAGACCCAGTACTTC. The chain carries TRBV10-3 and TRBJ2-5; D gene unclear. Per germline, CDR1 ENHRY and CDR2 SYGVKD. The CDR3 has 12 residues. The V end lost 4 bases, the J end lost 0 bases, and 3 bases lay between the germline ends.

In DNA, the CDR3 is TGTGCCAGCAGCGTTACACCCTCGAGGGGCTACACCTTC. This sequence encodes CASSVTPSRGYTF. The V call is TRBV7-2, the J call TRBJ1-2, with unresolved D. The CDR3 is 13 amino acids. Trimming pared 5 bases from V and 8 bases from J, leaving 15 bases between. CDR1 is SGHTA, CDR2 FQGNSA, per germline.

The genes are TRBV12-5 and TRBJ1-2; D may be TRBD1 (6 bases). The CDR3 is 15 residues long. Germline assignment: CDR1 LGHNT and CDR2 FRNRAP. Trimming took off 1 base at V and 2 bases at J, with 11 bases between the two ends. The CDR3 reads CASGLEKDRNYGYTF. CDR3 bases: TGTGCTAGTGGTTTGGAGAAGGACAGAAACTATGGCTACACCTTC.

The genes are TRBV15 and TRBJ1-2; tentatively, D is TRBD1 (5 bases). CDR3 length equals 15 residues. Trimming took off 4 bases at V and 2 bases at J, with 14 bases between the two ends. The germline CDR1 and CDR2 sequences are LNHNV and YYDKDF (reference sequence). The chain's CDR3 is CATSTPDRANYGYTF. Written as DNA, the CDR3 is TGTGCCACCAGCACCCCTGACAGAGCGAACTATGGCTACACCTTC.

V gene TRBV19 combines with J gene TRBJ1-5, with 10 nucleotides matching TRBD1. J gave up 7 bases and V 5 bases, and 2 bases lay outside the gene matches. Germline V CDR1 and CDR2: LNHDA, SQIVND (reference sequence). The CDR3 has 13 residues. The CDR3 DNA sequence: TGTGCCAGTAGTGGGACAGGGGCACAGCCCCAGCATTTT. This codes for CASSGTGAQPQHF.